This is a list of T cell receptor beta chains from one sample in a study of PD-L1 blockade in urothelial cancer. Profiling relied on immunoSEQ multiplex PCR, and the TCRdb table lists in-frame clones only, not all of them. The table has about 37,000 clones, approximately 80% seen once; the top ten hold around 19%. Here the sequenced sample was PBMCs, taken around atezolizumab (anti-PD-L1) treatment. The receptors shown here come from a man aged 55 to 70 with urothelial cancer. The CDR3 runs from the conserved cysteine through the conserved F or W. A D gene is named only where the DNA matches it firmly. Clone size appears in some rows only: once, few, many, or a class for an expanded clone.

TRBJ2-1 | TRBV6-1 | TRBD1 | . | 16 | TGTGCCAGCAGTGACCTCGGGACAGGGTTAAGGAATGAGCAGTTCTTC | CASSDLGTGLRNEQFF
TRBJ2-2 | TRBV27 | TRBD2 | . | 17 | TGTGCCAGCAGTTTCGCTAGCGGGGGGGCGAACACCGGGGAGCTGTTTTTT | CASSFASGGANTGELFF
TRBJ1-6 | TRBV6-1 | . | once | 15 | TGTGCCAGCAGTGACGTGAGCTCCTATAATTCACCCCTCCACTTT | CASSDVSSYNSPLHF
TRBJ2-2 | TRBV10-3 | . | . | 13 | TGTGCCATCAGTGAACTAGTACGGGGGGAGCTGTTTTTT | CAISELVRGELFF
TRBJ1-5 | TRBV28 | TRBD1 | . | 15 | TGTGCCAGCATCGAGGTGGGACAGGTCAATCAGCCCCAGCATTTT | CASIEVGQVNQPQHF
TRBJ1-6 | TRBV28 | TRBD1 | few | 13 | TGTGCCAGCTGGACAGGGGAGGGATCACCCCTCCACTTT | CASWTGEGSPLHF
TRBJ2-7 | TRBV4-1 | . | . | 13 | TGCGCCAGCAGCCAAGCGAGCACCACCGAGCAGTACTTC | CASSQASTTEQYF
TRBJ1-1 | TRBV5-4 | . | . | 15 | TGTGCCAGCAGCTTGCGTGTCTTTGGAGGGACTGAAGCTTTCTTT | CASSLRVFGGTEAFF
TRBJ1-5 | TRBV28 | . | . | 15 | TGTGCCAGCAGTTTACCGGACAGAAGCAATCAGCCCCAGCATTTT | CASSLPDRSNQPQHF
TRBJ2-7 | TRBV14 | TRBD2 | . | 17 | TGTGCCAGCAGCCAAGGCTTGCTAGCGGGGGGGTCCTACGAGCAGTACTTC | CASSQGLLAGGSYEQYF
TRBJ1-5 | TRBV28 | . | . | 17 | TGTGCCAGCAGCTCTCCCCTACAGACCCGCCGAGATCAGCCCCAGCATTTT | CASSSPLQTRRDQPQHF
TRBJ2-1 | TRBV28 | . | . | 14 | TGTGCCAGCAGTTTGGCTAGCTCCTACAATGAGCAGTTCTTC | CASSLASSYNEQFF
TRBJ1-5 | TRBV18 | TRBD1 | once | 13 | TGTGCCAGCTCACCGGGACAGAATCAGCCCCAGCATTTT | CASSPGQNQPQHF
TRBJ1-1 | TRBV11-3 | . | . | 15 | TGTGCCAGCAGCTTAGACTCCACGGCGGGCACTGAAGCTTTCTTT | CASSLDSTAGTEAFF
TRBJ2-1 | TRBV19 | TRBD1 | . | 15 | TGTGCCAGTACCCTGGACAGGGACCTATACAATGAGCAGTTCTTC | CASTLDRDLYNEQFF
TRBJ2-7 | TRBV4-1 | TRBD1 | . | 14 | TGCGCCAGCAGCCACGGGACAGGGACCTACGAGCAGTACTTC | CASSHGTGTYEQYF
TRBJ1-2 | TRBV5-5 | . | . | 13 | TGTGCCAGCAGCTTGGAACAGGACTATGGCTACACCTTC | CASSLEQDYGYTF
TRBJ2-1 | TRBV19 | TRBD1 | . | 21 | TGTGCCAGTAGTATCGTATCACAGGGGGTCTTCTATTCAAACTCCTACAATGAGCAGTTCTTC | CASSIVSQGVFYSNSYNEQFF
TRBJ2-7 | TRBV5-4 | . | . | 14 | TGTGCCAGCAGCGCGACCGGGTCGACTAGGGAGCAGTACTTC | CASSATGSTREQYF
TRBJ2-7 | TRBV7-7 | TRBD1 | . | 14 | TGTGCTAGCAGCGCGAGACAGGGGGCGGGCGAGCAGTACTTC | CASSARQGAGEQYF
TRBJ2-3 | TRBV6-5 | . | . | 14 | TGTGCCAGCAGTTACTCTCAGGGCTGGGATACGCAGTATTTT | CASSYSQGWDTQYF
TRBJ2-5 | TRBV5-1 | TRBD2 | . | 17 | TGCGCCAGCAGCTTGTACTCCCAGCGGGGGGTCGGAGAGACCCAGTACTTC | CASSLYSQRGVGETQYF
TRBJ1-5 | TRBV7-2 | . | . | 14 | TGTGCCAGCAGTTCCCGGGGGGGCGATCAGCCCCAGCATTTT | CASSSRGGDQPQHF
TRBJ2-1 | TRBV5-6 | . | . | 17 | TGTGCCAGCAGCTTGGCGGCTAGCTGGAGCTCCTACAATGAGCAGTTCTTC | CASSLAASWSSYNEQFF
TRBJ2-7 | TRBV20-1 | . | . | 11 | TGCAGTGCTTGCCCCGAGGACGAGCAGTACTTC | CSACPEDEQYF
TRBJ2-5 | TRBV7-7 | TRBD2 | few | 15 | TGTGCCAGCAGCTTTGGGGGCGGGGGGCAAGAGACCCAGTACTTC | CASSFGGGGQETQYF
TRBJ2-7 | TRBV28 | . | . | 16 | TGTGCCAGCAGTGACCTTAGAGGGACACGATCCTACGAGCAGTACTTC | CASSDLRGTRSYEQYF
TRBJ1-1 | TRBV5-4 | TRBD1 | few | 15 | TGTGCCAGCAGCTCCCCCGGGACAGTGAACACTGAAGCTTTCTTT | CASSSPGTVNTEAFF
TRBJ2-2 | TRBV28 | . | . | 16 | TGTGCCAGCAGAGCTATGACAGACATCAACACCGGGGAGCTGTTTTTT | CASRAMTDINTGELFF
TRBJ2-7 | TRBV28 | TRBD1 | . | 16 | TGTGCCAGCAGTTTAATCCTCGGGACAGGTTCCTACGAGCAGTACTTC | CASSLILGTGSYEQYF
TRBJ2-1 | TRBV15 | . | . | 18 | TGTGCCACCAGCAAAATCAACACCGGGACATACTCCTACAATGAGCAGTTCTTC | CATSKINTGTYSYNEQFF
TRBJ1-1 | TRBV5-4 | TRBD1 | . | 15 | TGTGCCAGCAGCTGGTCGGACAGGGGTGGAACTGAAGCTTTCTTT | CASSWSDRGGTEAFF
TRBJ2-2 | TRBV18 | TRBD1 | . | 15 | TGTGCCAGCTCACCGACAGGGCCTAACACCGGGGAGCTGTTTTTT | CASSPTGPNTGELFF
TRBJ1-2 | TRBV2 | . | few | 10 | TGTGCCAGCAGTGACGGAGGGACTCTTTTC | CASSDGGTLF